This note documents a single T cell receptor (beta chain) sequence. While infection was still active, Seattle patients were enrolled and then followed longitudinally. This entry is derived from a study of blood T cell repertoires in COVID-19. Background on the study: Acute and convalescent COVID-19 specimens originated in the United States, Italy and Spain. Sample material is recorded as cDNA or gDNA derived from T cells, B-cell-depleted T cells, or PBMCs.

Germline V CDR1 and CDR2: MNHNY, SVGAGI (reference sequence). The CDR3 is 16 amino acids. Trimming took 0 bases from V and 3 from J, leaving 13 bases between them. In the original processing: Reference gene primers were amplified, and this amplification served to estimate nucleated cell counts. This table comes from immunoSEQ multiplex PCR, and its TCRdb copy is limited to in-frame clones, with some not included. D and trimming come from the DNA, and the V and J calls and clone size come from that table. The table includes roughly 200,000 clones, roughly 81% detected once. Sequences were obtained from peripheral blood. The chain has TRBV6-6 and TRBJ2-3; D perhaps matches TRBD2 (7 bases). This TCR came from a woman in her forties with COVID-19, enrolled during active disease. CDR3 region: CASSYSIGGHTDTQYF. CDR3 nucleotides: TGTGCCAGCAGTTACTCGATCGGGGGGCATACAGATACGCAGTATTTT.